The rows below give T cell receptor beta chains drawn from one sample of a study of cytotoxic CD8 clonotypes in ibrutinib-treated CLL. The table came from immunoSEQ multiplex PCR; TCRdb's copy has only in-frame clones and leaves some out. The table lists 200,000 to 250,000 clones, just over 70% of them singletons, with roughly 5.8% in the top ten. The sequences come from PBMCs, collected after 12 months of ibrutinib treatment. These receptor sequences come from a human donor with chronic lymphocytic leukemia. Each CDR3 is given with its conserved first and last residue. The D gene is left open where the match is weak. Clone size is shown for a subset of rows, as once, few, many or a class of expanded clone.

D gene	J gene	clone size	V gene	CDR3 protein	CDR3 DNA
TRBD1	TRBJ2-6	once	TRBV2	CASRIQGVSGANVLTF	TGTGCCAGCAGGATACAGGGGGTCTCTGGGGCCAACGTCCTGACTTTC
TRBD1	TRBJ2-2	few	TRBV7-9	CASSPGQGHNGELFF	TGTGCCAGCAGCCCGGGACAGGGCCATAACGGGGAGCTGTTTTTT
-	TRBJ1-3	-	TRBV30	CAWRSSGNTIYF	TGTGCCTGGAGGTCCTCCGGAAACACCATATATTTT
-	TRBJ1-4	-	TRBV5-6	CASSLGDFNEKLFF	TGTGCCAGCAGCTTGGGAGATTTTAATGAAAAACTGTTTTTT
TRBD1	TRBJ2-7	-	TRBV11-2	CASSYTQGAGEQYF	TGTGCCAGCAGCTACACACAGGGGGCAGGCGAGCAGTACTTC
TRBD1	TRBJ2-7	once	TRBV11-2	CASSLGTGGYEQYF	TGTGCCAGCAGCTTGGGGACAGGGGGCTACGAGCAGTACTTC
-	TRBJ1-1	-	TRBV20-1	CSAGQTTEAFF	TGCAGTGCGGGTCAGACCACTGAAGCTTTCTTT
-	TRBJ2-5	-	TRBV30	CAWSVGAGFQETQYF	TGTGCCTGGAGTGTCGGGGCGGGGTTCCAAGAGACCCAGTACTTC
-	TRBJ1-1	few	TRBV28	CASRTGPTEAFF	TGTGCCAGTCGAACAGGGCCAACTGAAGCTTTCTTT
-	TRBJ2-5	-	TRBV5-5	CASSLDGTRTQYF	TGTGCCAGCAGCTTGGACGGGACGCGGACCCAGTACTTC
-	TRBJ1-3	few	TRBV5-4	CASSLSRGAGGNTIYF	TGTGCCAGCAGCTTATCCAGGGGCGCGGGTGGAAACACCATATATTTT
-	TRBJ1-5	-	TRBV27	CASSASGNQPQHF	TGTGCCAGCAGCGCAAGTGGCAATCAGCCCCAGCATTTT
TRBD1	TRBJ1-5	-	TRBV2	CASSGGGGNQPQHF	TGTGCCAGCAGTGGAGGGGGCGGCAATCAGCCCCAGCATTTT
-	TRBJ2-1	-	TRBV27	CASSLAGPRNEQFF	TGTGCCAGCAGTTTAGCGGGGCCGCGCAATGAGCAGTTCTTC
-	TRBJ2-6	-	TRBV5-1	CASSQRTVSSGANVLTF	TGCGCCAGCAGCCAACGGACGGTGAGCTCTGGGGCCAACGTCCTGACTTTC
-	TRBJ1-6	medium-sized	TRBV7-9	CASSFPTGHSSYNSPLHF	TGTGCCAGCAGCTTTCCAACAGGGCATAGCTCCTATAATTCACCCCTCCACTTT
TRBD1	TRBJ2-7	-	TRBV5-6	CASSLYFGDRAYEQYF	TGTGCCAGCAGCTTGTATTTCGGGGACAGGGCCTACGAGCAGTACTTC
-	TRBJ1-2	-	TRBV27	CASSFRHEQEIYGYTF	TGTGCCAGCAGTTTCCGACACGAACAGGAGATCTATGGCTACACCTTC
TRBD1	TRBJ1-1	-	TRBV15	CATRETGGPVEAFF	TGTGCCACCAGAGAGACAGGGGGCCCGGTAGAAGCTTTCTTT
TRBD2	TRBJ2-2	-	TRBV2	CASRPTSGTGELFF	TGTGCCAGCAGGCCGACTAGCGGGACCGGGGAGCTGTTTTTT
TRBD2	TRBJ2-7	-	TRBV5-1	CASSNELAGGGEQYF	TGCGCCAGCAGCAACGAACTAGCGGGGGGCGGCGAGCAGTACTTC
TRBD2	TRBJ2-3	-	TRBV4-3	CASSQVGTSGQNTQYF	TGCGCCAGCAGCCAAGTGGGGACTAGCGGGCAAAATACGCAGTATTTT
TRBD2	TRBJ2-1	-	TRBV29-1	CSVGLAGGGWNEQFF	TGCAGCGTTGGACTAGCGGGAGGCGGTTGGAATGAGCAGTTCTTC
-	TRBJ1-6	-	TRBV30	CAWSVRGWNNSPLHF	TGTGCCTGGAGTGTTAGGGGATGGAATAATTCACCCCTCCACTTT
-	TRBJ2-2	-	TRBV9	CASEGGNTGELFF	TGTGCCAGCGAGGGCGGGAACACCGGGGAGCTGTTTTTT
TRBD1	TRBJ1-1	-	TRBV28	CASSSPGTGTTEAFF	TGTGCCAGCAGTTCCCCCGGGACAGGTACCACTGAAGCTTTCTTT
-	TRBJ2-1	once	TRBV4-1	CASRGGGRNYNEQFF	TGCGCCAGCAGAGGTGGGGGCAGAAACTACAATGAGCAGTTCTTC
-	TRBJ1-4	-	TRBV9	CASSVREGNYEKLFF	TGTGCCAGCAGCGTGCGCGAGGGAAATTATGAAAAACTGTTTTTT
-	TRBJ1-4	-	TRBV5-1	CASSPSIPTNEKLFF	TGCGCCAGCAGCCCGTCGATCCCAACTAATGAAAAACTGTTTTTT
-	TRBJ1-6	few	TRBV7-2	CASSFERGNSPLHF	TGTGCCAGCAGCTTTGAGAGGGGAAATTCACCCCTCCACTTT
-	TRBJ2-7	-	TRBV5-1	CASSLGVTSYEQYF	TGCGCCAGCAGCTTGGGGGTCACCTCCTACGAGCAGTACTTC
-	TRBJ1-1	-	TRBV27	CASSPFGINTEAFF	TGTGCCAGCAGTCCCTTTGGGATAAACACTGAAGCTTTCTTT
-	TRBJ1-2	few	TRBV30	CASNTWEESGYTF	TGTGCCTCGAACACATGGGAAGAGAGTGGCTACACCTTC
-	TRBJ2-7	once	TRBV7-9	CASGGFYEQYF	TGTGCCAGCGGGGGGTTCTACGAGCAGTACTTC
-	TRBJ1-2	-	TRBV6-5	CASSSSDPGRVGYTF	TGTGCCAGCAGTTCCTCAGATCCGGGGAGGGTGGGCTACACCTTC
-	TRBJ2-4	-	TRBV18	CASSPPGRVGDIQYF	TGTGCCAGCTCACCACCCGGTAGGGTCGGGGACATTCAGTACTTC
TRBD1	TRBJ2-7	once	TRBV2	CASRLGQGSYEQYF	TGTGCCAGCAGGCTCGGACAGGGTTCCTACGAGCAGTACTTC
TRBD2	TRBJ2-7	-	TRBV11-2	CASSLGFSGGAYEQYF	TGTGCCAGCAGCTTAGGTTTTAGCGGGGGGGCTTACGAGCAGTACTTC
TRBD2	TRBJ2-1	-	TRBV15	CATSSGGAERQFF	TGTGCCACCAGCAGCGGGGGGGCAGAAAGGCAGTTCTTC
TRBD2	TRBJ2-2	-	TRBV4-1	CASSQDKTSGNTGELFF	TGCGCCAGCAGCCAAGATAAGACTAGCGGTAACACCGGGGAGCTGTTTTTT